The sequence of this T cell receptor beta chain was determined in a study of blood T cell repertoires in COVID-19. Study-wide background: Nucleic acid was either cDNA or gDNA, and it came from T cells, B-cell-depleted T cells, or PBMCs.

In the original processing: It was from reference gene primer amplification that nucleated cell counts were estimated. The table came from immunoSEQ multiplex PCR; TCRdb's copy has only in-frame clones and leaves some out. V, J and clone size are taken as reported in that table, and D and trimming were inferred from the DNA itself. The table includes fewer than 400,000 clones, about 85% detected once. The CDR3 loop spans 16 amino acids. Germline V gene sequence: CDR1 MNHEY, CDR2 SMNVEV (reference sequence). J gave up 2 bases and V 0 bases, and 5 bases lay outside the gene matches. This clone was detected once.

This TCR came from a woman aged 25 to 45 who had been exposed to COVID-19. V gene TRBV27 combines with J gene TRBJ2-7; 9 bases agree with TRBD2. The sample consisted of PBMCs or T cells enriched from blood (not recorded which). CDR3 protein: CASSLSVPSGAYEQYF. The CDR3, as DNA: TGTGCCAGCAGTTTATCAGTGCCTAGCGGGGCCTACGAGCAGTACTTC.